What follows describes a single T cell receptor (beta chain). The antigen is unknown. Using immunoSEQ multiplex PCR, the repertoire was profiled, and TCRdb retains in-frame clones only, with some absent. In the table there are 55,000 to 75,000 clones, approximately 93% of which are singletons. This sample was taken from a study of cytomegalovirus exposure and HLA in healthy donors. Whole-study context: The approximately 120 validation repertoires used the same platform as the 650 to 800 first-cohort repertoires, a later analysis reported. Broader study findings: Subsequent analysis found a tendency for first-cohort TCR clusters to co-occur within the 120 or so validation repertoires. The study listed approximately 160 cytomegalovirus-associated TCR beta chains.

Donors were drawn from the 120-subject validation cohort, separate from the 666-subject first cohort. The CDR3 totals 16 residues. After removal of 4 bases from V and 2 bases from J, the junction contained 8 bases not matched to a gene. Germline V gene sequence: CDR1 SGHRS, CDR2 YFSETQ. The J gene is TRBJ2-3, the V gene TRBV5-1, with 9 positions matching TRBD2. This sequence originates from a man between 18 and 35 years old in good health and CMV-seropositive. What was sequenced was PBMCs. The CDR3 region has the DNA TGCGCCAGCAGCCCACTAGGCGGGGGGGCCACAGATACGCAGTATTTT. This codes for CASSPLGGGATDTQYF.